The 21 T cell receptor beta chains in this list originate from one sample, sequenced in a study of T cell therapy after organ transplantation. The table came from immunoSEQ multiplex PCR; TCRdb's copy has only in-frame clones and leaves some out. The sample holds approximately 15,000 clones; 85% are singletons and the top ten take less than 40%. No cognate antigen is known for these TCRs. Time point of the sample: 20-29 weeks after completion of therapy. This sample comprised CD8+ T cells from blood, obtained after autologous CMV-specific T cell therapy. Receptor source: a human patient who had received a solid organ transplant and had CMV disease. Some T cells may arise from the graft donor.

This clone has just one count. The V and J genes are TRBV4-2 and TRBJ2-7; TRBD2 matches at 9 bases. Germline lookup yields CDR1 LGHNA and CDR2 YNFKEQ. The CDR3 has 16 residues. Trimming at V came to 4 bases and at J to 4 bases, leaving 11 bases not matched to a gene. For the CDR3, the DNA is TGTGCCAGCAGCCGCGAAGATAGCGGGGGACCGTACGAGCAGTACTTC. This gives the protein CASSREDSGGPYEQYF.

The CDR3 bases are TGTGCCAGTAACAAAGGGTACCTAGAAGCTTTCTTT. Translating gives CASNKGYLEAFF. The chain is built from TRBV19 and TRBJ1-1; D is unclear. There are 12 residues in the CDR3. Trimming removed 7 bases from V and 8 bases from J, with 14 bases in between. Germline CDR1 is LNHDA and CDR2 is SQIVND (reference sequence).

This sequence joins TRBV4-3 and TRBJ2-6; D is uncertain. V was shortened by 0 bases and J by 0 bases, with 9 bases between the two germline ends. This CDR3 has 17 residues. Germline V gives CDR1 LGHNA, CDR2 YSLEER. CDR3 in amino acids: CASSQETLDSGANVLTF. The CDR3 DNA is TGCGCCAGCAGCCAAGAAACCCTGGACTCTGGGGCCAACGTCCTGACTTTC.

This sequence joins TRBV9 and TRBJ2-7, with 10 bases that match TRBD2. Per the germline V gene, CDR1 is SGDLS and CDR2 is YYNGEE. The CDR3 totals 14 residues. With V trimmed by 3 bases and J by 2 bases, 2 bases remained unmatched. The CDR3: CASSAGTSAYEQYF. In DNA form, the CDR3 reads TGTGCCAGCAGCGCCGGGACTAGCGCCTACGAGCAGTACTTC.

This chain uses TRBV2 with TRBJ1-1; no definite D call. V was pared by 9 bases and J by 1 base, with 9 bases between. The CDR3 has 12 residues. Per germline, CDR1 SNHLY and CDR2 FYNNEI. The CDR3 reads CARQEPNTEAFF. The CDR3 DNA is TGTGCCAGGCAGGAACCGAACACTGAAGCTTTCTTT.

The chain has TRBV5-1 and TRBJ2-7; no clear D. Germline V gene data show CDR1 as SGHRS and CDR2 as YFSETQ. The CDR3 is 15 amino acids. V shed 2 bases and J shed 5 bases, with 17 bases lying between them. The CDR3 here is CASSFAWVASNEQYF. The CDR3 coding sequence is TGCGCCAGCAGCTTTGCTTGGGTAGCATCGAACGAGCAGTACTTC.

The CDR3 DNA follows: TGCGCCAGCAGCCCCCTCGGGGGTTCTAATGAAAAACTGTTTTTT. Its translation: CASSPLGGSNEKLFF. The chain joins TRBV4-1 to TRBJ1-4, with D possibly matching TRBD1 (5 bases). This CDR3 has 15 residues. Trimming pared 4 bases from V and 3 bases from J, leaving 12 bases between. Germline assignment: CDR1 MGHRA and CDR2 YSYEKL.

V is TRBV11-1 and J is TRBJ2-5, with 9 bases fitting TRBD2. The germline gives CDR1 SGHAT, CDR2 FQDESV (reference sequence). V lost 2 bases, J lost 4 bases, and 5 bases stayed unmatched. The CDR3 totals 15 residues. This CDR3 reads CASSLISGRGETQYF. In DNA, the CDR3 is TGTGCCAGCAGCTTAATTAGCGGGAGAGGAGAGACCCAGTACTTC.

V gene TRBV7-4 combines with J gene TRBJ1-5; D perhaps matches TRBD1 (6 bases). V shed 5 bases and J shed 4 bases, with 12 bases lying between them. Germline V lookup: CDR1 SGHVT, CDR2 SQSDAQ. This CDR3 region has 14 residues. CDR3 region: CASSPTGLNQPQHF. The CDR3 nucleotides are TGTGCCAGCAGCCCTACAGGGCTAAATCAGCCCCAGCATTTT.

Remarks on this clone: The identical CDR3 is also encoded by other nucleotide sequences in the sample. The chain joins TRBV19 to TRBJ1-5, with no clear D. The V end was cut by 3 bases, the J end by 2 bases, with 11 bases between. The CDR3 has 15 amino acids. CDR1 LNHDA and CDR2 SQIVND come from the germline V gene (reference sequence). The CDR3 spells CASSIGQRGNQPQHF. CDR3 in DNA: TGTGCCAGTAGTATTGGTCAGAGGGGCAATCAGCCCCAGCATTTT.

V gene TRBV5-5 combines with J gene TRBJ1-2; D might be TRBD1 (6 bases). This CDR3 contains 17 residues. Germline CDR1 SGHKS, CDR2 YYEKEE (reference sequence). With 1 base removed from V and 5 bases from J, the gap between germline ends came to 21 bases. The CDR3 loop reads CASSLFVEARGRYGYTF. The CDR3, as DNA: TGTGCCAGCAGCTTGTTCGTAGAAGCCAGGGGTCGATATGGCTACACCTTC.

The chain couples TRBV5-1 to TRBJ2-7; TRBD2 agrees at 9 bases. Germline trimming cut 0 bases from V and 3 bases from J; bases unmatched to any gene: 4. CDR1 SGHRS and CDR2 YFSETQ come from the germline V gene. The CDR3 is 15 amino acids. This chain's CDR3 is CASSLGREGGYEQYF. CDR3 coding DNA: TGCGCCAGCAGCTTGGGGCGGGAGGGCGGCTACGAGCAGTACTTC.

CDR3 sequence reads: CASSLGLAGAMDTQYF. The CDR3 DNA reads as TGTGCCAGCAGCTTAGGCCTAGCGGGCGCCATGGATACGCAGTATTTT. The chain recombines TRBV7-6 with TRBJ2-3, with 8 bases fitting TRBD2. V gave up 1 base and J gave up 6 bases; unmatched junction bases: 9. The CDR3 contains 16 residues. Germline values: CDR1 SGHVS, CDR2 FNYEAQ.

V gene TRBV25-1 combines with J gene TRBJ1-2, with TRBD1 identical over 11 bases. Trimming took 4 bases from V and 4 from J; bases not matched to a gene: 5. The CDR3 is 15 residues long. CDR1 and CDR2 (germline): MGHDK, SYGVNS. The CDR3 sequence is CASSGGQGAFYGYTF. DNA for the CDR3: TGTGCCAGCAGTGGAGGACAGGGGGCTTTCTATGGCTACACCTTC.

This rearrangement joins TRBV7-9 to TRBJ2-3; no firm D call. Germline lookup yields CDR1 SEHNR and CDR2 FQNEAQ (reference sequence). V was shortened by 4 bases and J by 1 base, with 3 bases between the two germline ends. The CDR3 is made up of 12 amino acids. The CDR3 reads CASSSRTDTQYF. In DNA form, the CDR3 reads TGTGCCAGCAGCTCGCGCACAGATACGCAGTATTTT.

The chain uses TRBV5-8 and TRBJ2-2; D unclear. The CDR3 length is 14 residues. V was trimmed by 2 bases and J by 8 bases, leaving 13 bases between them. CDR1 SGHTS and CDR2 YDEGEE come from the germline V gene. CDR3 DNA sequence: TGTGCCAGCAGCTTAGTGCGGACGCCGGGGGAGCTGTTTTTT. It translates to CASSLVRTPGELFF.

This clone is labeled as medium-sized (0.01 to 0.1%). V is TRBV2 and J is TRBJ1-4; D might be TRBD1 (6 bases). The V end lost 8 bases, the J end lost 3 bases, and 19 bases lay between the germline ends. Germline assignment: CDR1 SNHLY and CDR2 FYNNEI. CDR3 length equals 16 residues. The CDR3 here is CASGMDQGLSNEKLFF. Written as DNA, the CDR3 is TGTGCCAGCGGCATGGACCAGGGGCTTTCTAATGAAAAACTGTTTTTT.

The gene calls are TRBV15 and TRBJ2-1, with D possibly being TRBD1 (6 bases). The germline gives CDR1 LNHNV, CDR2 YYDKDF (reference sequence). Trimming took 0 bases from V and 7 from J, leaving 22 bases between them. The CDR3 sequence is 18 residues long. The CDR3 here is CATSRDPYHREGWNEQFF. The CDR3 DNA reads TGTGCCACCAGCAGAGATCCGTATCACAGGGAAGGGTGGAATGAGCAGTTCTTC.

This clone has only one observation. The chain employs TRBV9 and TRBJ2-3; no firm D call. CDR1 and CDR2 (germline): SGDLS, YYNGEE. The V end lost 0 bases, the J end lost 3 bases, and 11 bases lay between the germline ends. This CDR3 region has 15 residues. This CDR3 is CASSVDGGETDTQYF. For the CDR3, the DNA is TGTGCCAGCAGCGTAGACGGCGGAGAGACAGATACGCAGTATTTT.

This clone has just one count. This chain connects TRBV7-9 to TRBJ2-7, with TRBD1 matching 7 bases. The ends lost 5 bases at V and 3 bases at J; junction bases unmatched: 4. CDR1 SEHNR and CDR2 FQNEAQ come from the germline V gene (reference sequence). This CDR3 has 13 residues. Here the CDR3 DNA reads TGTGCCAGCAGCCGGACAGGATACTACGAGCAGTACTTC. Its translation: CASSRTGYYEQYF.

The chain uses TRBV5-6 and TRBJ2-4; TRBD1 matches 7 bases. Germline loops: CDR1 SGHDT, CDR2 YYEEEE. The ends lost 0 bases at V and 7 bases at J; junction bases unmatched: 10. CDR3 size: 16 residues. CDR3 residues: CASSLEGVTGDNIQYF. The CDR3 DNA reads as TGTGCCAGCAGCTTGGAAGGCGTAACAGGGGATAACATTCAGTACTTC.